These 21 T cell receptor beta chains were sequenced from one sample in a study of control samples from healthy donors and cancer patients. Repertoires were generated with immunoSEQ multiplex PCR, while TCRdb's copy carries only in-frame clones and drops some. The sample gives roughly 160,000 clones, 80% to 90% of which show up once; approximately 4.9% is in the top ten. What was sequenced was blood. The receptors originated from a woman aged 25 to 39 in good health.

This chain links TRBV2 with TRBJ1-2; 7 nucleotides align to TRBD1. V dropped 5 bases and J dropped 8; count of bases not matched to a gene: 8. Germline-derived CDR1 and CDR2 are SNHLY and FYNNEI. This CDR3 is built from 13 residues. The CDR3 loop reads CASSMEGAQGYTF. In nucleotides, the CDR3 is TGTGCCAGCAGTATGGAGGGGGCGCAAGGCTACACCTTC.

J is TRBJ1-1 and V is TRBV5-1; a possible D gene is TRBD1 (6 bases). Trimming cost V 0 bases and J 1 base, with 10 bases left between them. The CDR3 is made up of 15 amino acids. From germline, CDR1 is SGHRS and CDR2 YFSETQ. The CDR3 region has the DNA TGCGCCAGCAGCTTGGAGGGGGGTTCGAACACTGAAGCTTTCTTT. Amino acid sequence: CASSLEGGSNTEAFF.

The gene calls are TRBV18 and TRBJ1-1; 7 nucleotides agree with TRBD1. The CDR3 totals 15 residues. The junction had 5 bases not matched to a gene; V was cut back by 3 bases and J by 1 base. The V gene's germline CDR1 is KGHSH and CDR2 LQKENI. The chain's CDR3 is CASSPAGQTNTEAFF. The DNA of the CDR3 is TGTGCCAGCTCACCCGCGGGACAGACGAACACTGAAGCTTTCTTT.

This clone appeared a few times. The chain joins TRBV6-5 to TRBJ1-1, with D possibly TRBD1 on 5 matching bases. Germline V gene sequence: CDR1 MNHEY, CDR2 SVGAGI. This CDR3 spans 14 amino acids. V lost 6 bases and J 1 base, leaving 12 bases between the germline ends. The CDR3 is CASSRAGENTEAFF. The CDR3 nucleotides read TGTGCCAGCAGCCGCGCGGGGGAGAACACTGAAGCTTTCTTT.

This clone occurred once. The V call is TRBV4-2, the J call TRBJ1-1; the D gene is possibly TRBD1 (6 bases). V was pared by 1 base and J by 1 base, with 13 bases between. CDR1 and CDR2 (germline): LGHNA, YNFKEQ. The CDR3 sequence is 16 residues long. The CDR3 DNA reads TGTGCCAGCAGCCAAGGAGGGGGGGCCCGGAACACTGAAGCTTTCTTT. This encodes CASSQGGGARNTEAFF.

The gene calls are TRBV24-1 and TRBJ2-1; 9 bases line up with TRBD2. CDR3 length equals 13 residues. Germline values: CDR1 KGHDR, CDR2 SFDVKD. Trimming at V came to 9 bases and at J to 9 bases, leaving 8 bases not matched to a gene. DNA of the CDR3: TGTGCCACCCGAGTCTCGCGGGAGGGTGAGCAGTTCTTC. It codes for CATRVSREGEQFF.

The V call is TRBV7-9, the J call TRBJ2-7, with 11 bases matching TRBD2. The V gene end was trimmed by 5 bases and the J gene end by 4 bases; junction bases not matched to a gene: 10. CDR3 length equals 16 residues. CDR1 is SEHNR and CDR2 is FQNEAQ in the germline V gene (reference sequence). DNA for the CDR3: TGTGCCAGCAGCCTACTTACTAGCGGGAGTGTATACGAGCAGTACTTC. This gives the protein CASSLLTSGSVYEQYF.

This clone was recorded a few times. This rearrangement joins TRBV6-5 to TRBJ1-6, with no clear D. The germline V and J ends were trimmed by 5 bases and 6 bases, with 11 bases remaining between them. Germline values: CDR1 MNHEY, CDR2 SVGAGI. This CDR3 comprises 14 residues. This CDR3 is CASSKFTANSPLHF. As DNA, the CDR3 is TGTGCCAGCAGTAAGTTTACAGCTAATTCACCCCTCCACTTT.

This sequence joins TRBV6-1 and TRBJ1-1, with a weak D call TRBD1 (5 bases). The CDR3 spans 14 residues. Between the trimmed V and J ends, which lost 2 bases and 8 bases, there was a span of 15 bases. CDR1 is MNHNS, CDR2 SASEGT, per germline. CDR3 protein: CASSESGTVGEAFF. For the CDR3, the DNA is TGTGCCAGCAGTGAATCGGGGACGGTAGGAGAAGCTTTCTTT.

The CDR3 here is CASSSGTAGSGANVLTF. CDR3 nucleotide sequence: TGTGCCAGCAGTTCCGGGACTGCCGGCTCTGGGGCCAACGTCCTGACTTTC. The V call is TRBV27, the J call TRBJ2-6; D possibly corresponds to TRBD2 (6 bases). The CDR3 is 17 residues long. V shed 4 bases and J shed 0 bases, with 13 bases lying between them. Germline V gene data show CDR1 as MNHEY and CDR2 as SMNVEV (reference sequence).

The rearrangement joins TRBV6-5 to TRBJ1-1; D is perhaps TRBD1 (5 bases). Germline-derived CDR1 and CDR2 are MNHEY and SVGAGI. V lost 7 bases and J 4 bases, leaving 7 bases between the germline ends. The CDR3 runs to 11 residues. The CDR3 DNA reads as TGTGCCAGCACGGGGGGCACTGAAGCTTTCTTT. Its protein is CASTGGTEAFF.

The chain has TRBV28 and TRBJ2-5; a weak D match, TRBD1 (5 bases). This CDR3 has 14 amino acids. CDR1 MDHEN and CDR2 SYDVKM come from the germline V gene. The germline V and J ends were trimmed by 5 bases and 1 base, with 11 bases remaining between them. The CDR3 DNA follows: TGTGCCAGCAGTCGCACAGGACCCCAAGAGACCCAGTACTTC. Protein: CASSRTGPQETQYF.

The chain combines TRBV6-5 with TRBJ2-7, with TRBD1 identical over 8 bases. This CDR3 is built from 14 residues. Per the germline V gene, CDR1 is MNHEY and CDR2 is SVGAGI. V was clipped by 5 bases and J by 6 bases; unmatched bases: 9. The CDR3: CASSPHYRGSEQYF. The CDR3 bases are TGTGCCAGCAGTCCCCATTACAGGGGGAGCGAGCAGTACTTC.

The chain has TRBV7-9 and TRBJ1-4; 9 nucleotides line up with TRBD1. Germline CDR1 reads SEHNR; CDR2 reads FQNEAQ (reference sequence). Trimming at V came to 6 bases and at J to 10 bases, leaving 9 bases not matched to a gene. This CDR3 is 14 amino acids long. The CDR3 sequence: CASSSSLTGGKLFF. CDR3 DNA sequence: TGTGCCAGCAGTAGTTCGTTGACAGGGGGAAAACTGTTTTTT.

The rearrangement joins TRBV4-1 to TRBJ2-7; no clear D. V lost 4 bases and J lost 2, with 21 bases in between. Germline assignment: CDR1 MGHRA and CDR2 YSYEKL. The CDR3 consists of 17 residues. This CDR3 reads CASSLSPVGGDPYEQYF. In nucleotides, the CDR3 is TGCGCCAGCAGCCTAAGTCCTGTGGGCGGCGATCCCTACGAGCAGTACTTC.

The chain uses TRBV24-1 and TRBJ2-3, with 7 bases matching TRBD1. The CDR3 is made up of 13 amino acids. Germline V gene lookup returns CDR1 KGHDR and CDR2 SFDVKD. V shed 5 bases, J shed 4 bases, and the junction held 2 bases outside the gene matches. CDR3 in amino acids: CATSGGGSDTQYF. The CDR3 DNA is TGTGCCACCAGTGGAGGGGGCTCAGATACGCAGTATTTT.

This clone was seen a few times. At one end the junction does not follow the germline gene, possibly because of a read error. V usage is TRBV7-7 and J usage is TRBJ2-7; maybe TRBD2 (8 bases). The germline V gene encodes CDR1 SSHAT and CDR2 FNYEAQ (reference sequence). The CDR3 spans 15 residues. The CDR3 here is CASSGSGAGGYEQYF. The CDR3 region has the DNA TGTGCTAGCAGCGGTAGCGGGGCAGGGGGATACGAGCAGTACTTC.

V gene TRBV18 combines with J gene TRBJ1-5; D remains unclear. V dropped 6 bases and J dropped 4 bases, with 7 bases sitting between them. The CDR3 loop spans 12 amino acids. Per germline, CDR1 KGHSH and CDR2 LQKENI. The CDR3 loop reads CASSRPNQPQHF. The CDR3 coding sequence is TGTGCCAGCTCGCGACCGAATCAGCCCCAGCATTTT.

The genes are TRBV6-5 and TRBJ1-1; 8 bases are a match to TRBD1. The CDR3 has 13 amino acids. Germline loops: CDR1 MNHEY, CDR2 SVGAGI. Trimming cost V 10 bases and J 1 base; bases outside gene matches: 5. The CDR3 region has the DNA TGTGCCATCCGGACAGGGAAGAACACTGAAGCTTTCTTT. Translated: CAIRTGKNTEAFF.

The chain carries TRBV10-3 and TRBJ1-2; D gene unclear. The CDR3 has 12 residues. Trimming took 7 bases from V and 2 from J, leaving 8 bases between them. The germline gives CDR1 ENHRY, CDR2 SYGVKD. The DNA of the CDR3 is TGTGCCATCACTACGGAGAACTATGGCTACACCTTC. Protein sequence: CAITTENYGYTF.

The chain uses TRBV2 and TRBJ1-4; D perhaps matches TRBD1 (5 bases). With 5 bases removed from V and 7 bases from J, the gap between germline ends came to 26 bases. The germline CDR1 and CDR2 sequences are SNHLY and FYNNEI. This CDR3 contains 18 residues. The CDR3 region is CASSRVNSGTDFSEKLFF. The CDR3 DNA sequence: TGTGCCAGCAGTCGAGTCAACTCCGGGACCGACTTTTCTGAAAAACTGTTTTTT.